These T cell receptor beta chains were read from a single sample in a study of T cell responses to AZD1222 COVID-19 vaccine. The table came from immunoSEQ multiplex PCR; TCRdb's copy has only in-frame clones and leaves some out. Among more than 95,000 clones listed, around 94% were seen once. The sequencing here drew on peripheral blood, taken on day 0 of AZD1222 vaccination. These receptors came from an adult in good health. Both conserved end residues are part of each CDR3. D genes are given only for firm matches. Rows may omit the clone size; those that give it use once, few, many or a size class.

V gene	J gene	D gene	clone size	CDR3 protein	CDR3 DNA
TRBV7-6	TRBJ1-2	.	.	CASSLVQGNYGYTF	TGTGCCAGCAGCTTAGTCCAGGGAAACTATGGCTACACCTTC
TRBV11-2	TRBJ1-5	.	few	CASSEQDPSSQHF	TGTGCCAGCAGCGAACAGGACCCCTCGTCCCAGCATTTT
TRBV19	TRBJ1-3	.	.	CASSTRQTHSGNTIYF	TGTGCCAGTAGTACTCGACAGACTCACTCTGGAAACACCATATATTTT
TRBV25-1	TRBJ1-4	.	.	CASSGEKLFF	TGTGCCAGCAGTGGTGAAAAACTGTTTTTT
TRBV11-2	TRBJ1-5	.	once	CASNDEGGSNQPQHF	TGTGCCAGCAACGACGAGGGGGGTAGCAATCAGCCCCAGCATTTT
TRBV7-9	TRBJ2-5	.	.	CASSLVVGQETQYF	TGTGCCAGCAGCTTAGTGGTAGGACAAGAGACCCAGTACTTC
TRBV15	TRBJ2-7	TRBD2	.	CATSRDRLAGGPAGKQYF	TGTGCCACCAGCAGAGATAGACTAGCGGGAGGGCCCGCTGGAAAGCAGTACTTC
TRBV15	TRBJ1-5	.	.	CATSRDGQGSQPQHF	TGTGCCACCAGCAGAGATGGGCAGGGATCTCAGCCCCAGCATTTT
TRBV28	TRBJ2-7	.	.	CASISPGDGASYEQYF	TGTGCCAGCATCTCCCCAGGGGACGGTGCCTCCTACGAGCAGTACTTC
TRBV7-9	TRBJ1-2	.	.	CASSLNGDDNYGYTF	TGTGCCAGCAGCTTAAATGGAGATGATAACTATGGCTACACCTTC
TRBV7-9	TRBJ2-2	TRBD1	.	CASSSLDRAYTGELFF	TGTGCCAGCAGCTCGTTAGACAGGGCCTACACCGGGGAGCTGTTTTTT
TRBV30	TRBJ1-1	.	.	CAYSPDRNTEAFF	TGTGCCTACAGCCCGGACAGGAACACTGAAGCTTTCTTT
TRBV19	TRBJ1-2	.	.	CASSTYRTGYRYGYTF	TGTGCCAGTAGTACCTACCGCACAGGATATCGCTATGGCTACACCTTC
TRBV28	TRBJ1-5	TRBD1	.	CASSWTGGSNSNQPQHF	TGTGCCAGCAGTTGGACAGGGGGATCGAATAGCAATCAGCCCCAGCATTTT
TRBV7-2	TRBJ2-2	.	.	CASSLAYTGELFF	TGTGCCAGCAGTCTAGCGTACACCGGGGAGCTGTTTTTT
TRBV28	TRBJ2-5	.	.	CASIRSAISGTQYF	TGTGCCAGCATACGGAGCGCGATTAGTGGGACCCAGTACTTC
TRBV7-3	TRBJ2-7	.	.	CASSSGTGSSYEQYF	TGTGCCAGCAGCTCAGGGACTGGAAGCTCCTACGAGCAGTACTTC
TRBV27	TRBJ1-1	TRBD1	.	CASSLSGIWDRGDTEAFF	TGTGCCAGCAGTTTATCGGGGATTTGGGACAGGGGCGACACTGAAGCTTTCTTT
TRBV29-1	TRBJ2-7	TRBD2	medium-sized	CSVVLGLAGGNLYEQYF	TGCAGCGTCGTGCTGGGACTAGCGGGAGGAAACCTCTACGAGCAGTACTTC
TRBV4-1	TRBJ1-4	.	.	CASSQDGDGDEKLFF	TGCGCCAGCAGCCAAGATGGCGACGGCGATGAAAAACTGTTTTTT
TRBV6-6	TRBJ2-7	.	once	CASSSSRQVGGEQYF	TGTGCCAGCAGTTCATCTCGACAGGTTGGAGGCGAGCAGTACTTC
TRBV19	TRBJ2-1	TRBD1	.	CASKTGPYNEQFF	TGTGCCAGCAAGACAGGGCCGTACAATGAGCAGTTCTTC
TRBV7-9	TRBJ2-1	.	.	CASSLEAPSLHEQFF	TGTGCCAGCAGCTTAGAAGCGCCATCACTCCATGAGCAGTTCTTC
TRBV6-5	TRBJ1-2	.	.	CASIFDRRGGYTF	TGTGCCAGCATTTTCGACAGGCGAGGAGGCTACACCTTC
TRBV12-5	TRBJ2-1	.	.	CASGLRVSSNEQFF	TGTGCTAGTGGTTTGAGGGTGTCCTCGAATGAGCAGTTCTTC
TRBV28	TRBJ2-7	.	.	CASSSPAGRSYEQYF	TGTGCCAGCAGTTCCCCGGCAGGGCGGTCCTACGAGCAGTACTTC
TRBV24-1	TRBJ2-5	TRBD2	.	CATAREGLQETQYF	TGTGCCACCGCTCGGGAGGGGTTACAAGAGACCCAGTACTTC
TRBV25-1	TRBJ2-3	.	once	CASSEYHKSGTDTQYF	TGTGCCAGCAGTGAATACCACAAGAGCGGCACAGATACGCAGTATTTT
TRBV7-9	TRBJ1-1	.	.	CASSYAAGMNTEAFF	TGTGCCAGCAGCTACGCTGCGGGGATGAACACTGAAGCTTTCTTT
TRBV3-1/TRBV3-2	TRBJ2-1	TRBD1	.	CASNLGQGYNEQFF	TGTGCCAGCAACCTAGGACAGGGCTATAATGAGCAGTTCTTC
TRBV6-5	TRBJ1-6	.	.	CASSYPRGGENSPLHF	TGTGCCAGCAGTTACCCCCGCGGGGGCGAGAATTCACCCCTCCACTTT
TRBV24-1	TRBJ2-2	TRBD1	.	CATRGQPNTGELFF	TGTGCCACCAGGGGACAGCCTAACACCGGGGAGCTGTTTTTT
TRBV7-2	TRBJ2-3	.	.	CASSVQGGNTQYF	TGTGCCAGCAGCGTACAGGGGGGGAATACGCAGTATTTT
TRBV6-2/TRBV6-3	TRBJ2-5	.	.	CASSLIPGTQYF	TGTGCCAGCAGCCTAATACCAGGGACCCAGTACTTC
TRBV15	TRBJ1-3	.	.	CATSRDPRQAGNTIYF	TGTGCCACCAGCAGAGATCCCCGACAGGCTGGAAACACCATATATTTT
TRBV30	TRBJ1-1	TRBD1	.	CAWGQGGGTEAFF	TGTGCCTGGGGACAGGGGGGAGGTACTGAAGCTTTCTTT
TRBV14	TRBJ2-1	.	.	CASSDWGGEGNEQFF	TGTGCCAGCAGTGACTGGGGCGGAGAGGGGAATGAGCAGTTCTTC
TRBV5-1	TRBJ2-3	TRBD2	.	CASSRGTSGASTDTQYF	TGCGCCAGCAGCCGCGGGACTAGCGGGGCTAGCACAGATACGCAGTATTTT
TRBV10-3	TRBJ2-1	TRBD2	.	CAIQSGRQWTSEKSYNEQFF	TGTGCCATCCAGAGTGGGCGGCAGTGGACTAGCGAAAAATCTTACAATGAGCAGTTCTTC
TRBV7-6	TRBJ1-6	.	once	CASSLAGGPPLHF	TGTGCCAGCAGCTTAGCCGGGGGCCCACCCCTCCACTTT
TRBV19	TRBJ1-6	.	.	CASSSGGSSAYNSPLHF	TGTGCCAGCTCGAGTGGGGGCTCGTCGGCCTATAATTCACCCCTCCACTTT
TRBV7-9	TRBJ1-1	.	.	CASSPMRNTEAFF	TGTGCCAGCAGCCCCATGCGGAACACTGAAGCTTTCTTT
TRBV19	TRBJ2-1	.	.	CASSIRSEQFF	TGTGCCAGTAGTATTCGGAGTGAGCAGTTCTTC
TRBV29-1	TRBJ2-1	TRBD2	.	CSVLGREGLENEQFF	TGCAGCGTTCTGGGGCGGGAGGGATTAGAGAATGAGCAGTTCTTC
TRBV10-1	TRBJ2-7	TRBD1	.	CASSEGTASYEQYF	TGCGCCAGCAGTGAAGGGACAGCCTCCTACGAGCAGTACTTC
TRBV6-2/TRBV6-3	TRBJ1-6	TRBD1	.	CASSETGVPYNSPLHF	TGTGCCAGCAGCGAGACAGGGGTCCCCTATAATTCACCCCTCCACTTT
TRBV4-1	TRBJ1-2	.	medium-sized	CASSQEDSGLSGYTF	TGCGCCAGCAGCCAAGAGGACAGCGGGTTAAGTGGCTACACCTTC
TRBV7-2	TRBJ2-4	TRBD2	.	CASSLGGDKNIQYF	TGTGCCAGCAGCTTGGGGGGGGACAAAAACATTCAGTACTTC
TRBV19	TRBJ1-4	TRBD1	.	CASSMNRGVGTNEKLFF	TGTGCCAGTAGTATGAACAGGGGCGTTGGCACTAATGAAAAACTGTTTTTT
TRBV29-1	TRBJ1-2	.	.	CSVVKSQGFSGYTF	TGCAGCGTTGTTAAGAGCCAGGGATTTTCTGGCTACACCTTC
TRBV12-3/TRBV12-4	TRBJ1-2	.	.	CASSLGPPGYTF	TGTGCCAGCAGTTTGGGACCACCCGGCTACACCTTC
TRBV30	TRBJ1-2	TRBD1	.	CAWRGQGAGGYTF	TGTGCCTGGAGGGGACAGGGGGCTGGGGGCTACACCTTC